These T cell receptor beta chains were read from a single sample in a study of Ad26.COV2.S vaccination and SARS-CoV-2 variants. The method was immunoSEQ multiplex PCR; TCRdb's version includes in-frame clones alone and lacks a portion of them. The repertoire includes about 680,000 clones, more than 80% of them detected once, and over 1.3% sits in the top ten. This material consisted of peripheral blood, taken in a trial of Ad26.COV2.S vaccine versus placebo. The receptors were sampled from a person aged 18-65 years who received the Ad26.COV2.S COVID-19 vaccine or a placebo. The CDR3 runs from the conserved cysteine through the conserved F or W. The order of the fields is clone size, J gene, V gene, D gene, CDR3 DNA, CDR3 protein. The D gene is left open where the match is weak. Not all rows give a size; the values are once, few, many and, for expanded clones, a class.

abundance: -; j_gene: TRBJ2-1; v_gene: TRBV28; d_gene: TRBD2; CDR3nt: TGTGCCAGCAGTTTGGGATTAGCGGGAGACCCAGGGGAGCAGTTCTTC; CDR3aa: CASSLGLAGDPGEQFF
abundance: -; j_gene: TRBJ2-2; v_gene: TRBV11-3; d_gene: TRBD2; CDR3nt: TGTGCCAGCAGCCCCCGGGGGGTTGCCGGGGAGCTGTTTTTT; CDR3aa: CASSPRGVAGELFF
abundance: -; j_gene: TRBJ1-4; v_gene: TRBV27; d_gene: -; CDR3nt: TGTGCCACCGGTGGTCCTAATGAAAAACTGTTTTTT; CDR3aa: CATGGPNEKLFF
abundance: -; j_gene: TRBJ2-7; v_gene: TRBV2; d_gene: -; CDR3nt: TGTGCCAGCAGTGGCGGGACCTCCTACGAGCAGTACTTC; CDR3aa: CASSGGTSYEQYF
abundance: -; j_gene: TRBJ1-1; v_gene: TRBV5-1; d_gene: -; CDR3nt: TGCGCCAGCAGCCGAGGGAGCGGTGGCACTGAAGCTTTCTTT; CDR3aa: CASSRGSGGTEAFF
abundance: -; j_gene: TRBJ2-7; v_gene: TRBV19; d_gene: -; CDR3nt: TGTGCCAGTAGTAGGCAGAGGGACTACGAGCAGTACTTC; CDR3aa: CASSRQRDYEQYF
abundance: -; j_gene: TRBJ2-3; v_gene: TRBV3-1/TRBV3-2; d_gene: -; CDR3nt: TGTGCCAGCAGCCAAGATCTTCTGGTCTCTAGCACAGATACGCAGTATTTT; CDR3aa: CASSQDLLVSSTDTQYF
abundance: once; j_gene: TRBJ2-7; v_gene: TRBV30; d_gene: -; CDR3nt: TGTGCCTGGAGTGAAGTGGGCCGGGGAACCTACGAGCAGTACTTC; CDR3aa: CAWSEVGRGTYEQYF
abundance: -; j_gene: TRBJ2-6; v_gene: TRBV7-9; d_gene: -; CDR3nt: TGTGCCAGCAGCTTAAGAGTTTCGGGGGTAGCTGGGGCCAACGTCCTGACTTTC; CDR3aa: CASSLRVSGVAGANVLTF
abundance: -; j_gene: TRBJ1-5; v_gene: TRBV4-1; d_gene: TRBD1; CDR3nt: TGCGCCAGCAGCCAGACGCCCGGGACAGGGAACAATCAGCCCCAGCATTTT; CDR3aa: CASSQTPGTGNNQPQHF
abundance: -; j_gene: TRBJ2-3; v_gene: TRBV19; d_gene: TRBD1; CDR3nt: TGTGCCAGTAGTGCCGGACAGGGGAAGTTCACAGATACGCAGTATTTT; CDR3aa: CASSAGQGKFTDTQYF
abundance: -; j_gene: TRBJ2-7; v_gene: TRBV24-1; d_gene: TRBD2; CDR3nt: TGTGCCACCAGTGATGTGACTAGCGACGAGCAGTACTTC; CDR3aa: CATSDVTSDEQYF
abundance: -; j_gene: TRBJ2-7; v_gene: TRBV4-1; d_gene: TRBD1; CDR3nt: TGCGCCAGCAGCCAAGAGGACAGGTCCTACGAGCAGTACTTC; CDR3aa: CASSQEDRSYEQYF
abundance: -; j_gene: TRBJ2-5; v_gene: TRBV7-7; d_gene: TRBD1; CDR3nt: TGTGCTAGCAGCTTAAGGTCGGGGACAGGGGCCCTCGAGACCCAGTACTTC; CDR3aa: CASSLRSGTGALETQYF
abundance: -; j_gene: TRBJ2-7; v_gene: TRBV7-2; d_gene: -; CDR3nt: TGTGCCAGCAGCCCCAGGGGAACCTCCTACGAGCAGTACTTC; CDR3aa: CASSPRGTSYEQYF
abundance: once; j_gene: TRBJ2-3; v_gene: TRBV18; d_gene: -; CDR3nt: TGTGCCAGCTCACCTCTGGACTCGGGAATCACAGATACGCAGTATTTT; CDR3aa: CASSPLDSGITDTQYF
abundance: -; j_gene: TRBJ2-1; v_gene: TRBV7-7; d_gene: TRBD1; CDR3nt: TGTGCTAGCAGCTTAGGACAGGGGGCGATAGGCAATGAGCAGTTCTTC; CDR3aa: CASSLGQGAIGNEQFF
abundance: -; j_gene: TRBJ2-7; v_gene: TRBV6-1; d_gene: -; CDR3nt: TGTGCCAGCAGTGAAAGGGGCACCGACGAGCAGTACTTC; CDR3aa: CASSERGTDEQYF
abundance: -; j_gene: TRBJ2-3; v_gene: TRBV12-1; d_gene: -; CDR3nt: TGTGCCAGCAGCTTTGGGGGGGAAATTTGCACAGATACGCAGTATTTT; CDR3aa: CASSFGGEICTDTQYF
abundance: -; j_gene: TRBJ2-4; v_gene: TRBV3-1/TRBV3-2; d_gene: TRBD1; CDR3nt: TGTGCCAGCAGCCAAGCGGACAGGCTTCTAACCAAAAACATTCAGTACTTC; CDR3aa: CASSQADRLLTKNIQYF
abundance: -; j_gene: TRBJ1-3; v_gene: TRBV4-1; d_gene: -; CDR3nt: TGCGCCAGCAGCGCAATAAAGGCCTCTGGAAACACCATATATTTT; CDR3aa: CASSAIKASGNTIYF
abundance: -; j_gene: TRBJ2-5; v_gene: TRBV30; d_gene: -; CDR3nt: TGTGCCTGGAGTGTTGGTTACCAAGAGACCCAGTACTTC; CDR3aa: CAWSVGYQETQYF
abundance: -; j_gene: TRBJ1-6; v_gene: TRBV18; d_gene: -; CDR3nt: TGTGCCAGCTCGGCTTCAGGGTTGGGGAATTCACCCCTCCACTTT; CDR3aa: CASSASGLGNSPLHF
abundance: -; j_gene: TRBJ2-7; v_gene: TRBV6-6; d_gene: -; CDR3nt: TGTGCCAGCAGTTACCCTCTTCGGGGTTCCTACGAGCAGTACTTC; CDR3aa: CASSYPLRGSYEQYF
abundance: -; j_gene: TRBJ2-5; v_gene: TRBV14; d_gene: TRBD2; CDR3nt: TGTGCCAGCAGCCAACCGGGACTAGCGGGTATTCAAGAGACCCAGTACTTC; CDR3aa: CASSQPGLAGIQETQYF
abundance: -; j_gene: TRBJ2-1; v_gene: TRBV7-9; d_gene: -; CDR3nt: TGTGCCAGCAGCCACTTACGCGAGCCAGAATTGTATGAGCAGTTCTTC; CDR3aa: CASSHLREPELYEQFF
abundance: -; j_gene: TRBJ2-1; v_gene: TRBV10-3; d_gene: TRBD1; CDR3nt: TGTGCCACCGGCGGGTCAGGGGGCAATGAGCAGTTCTTC; CDR3aa: CATGGSGGNEQFF
abundance: -; j_gene: TRBJ1-2; v_gene: TRBV7-2; d_gene: TRBD1; CDR3nt: TGTGCCAGCAGGGGACAGGGGGAAGGCTACACCTTC; CDR3aa: CASRGQGEGYTF
abundance: -; j_gene: TRBJ2-2; v_gene: TRBV5-1; d_gene: -; CDR3nt: TGCGCCAGCAGCCCCGGGACAACCACCGGGGAGCTGTTTTTT; CDR3aa: CASSPGTTTGELFF
abundance: once; j_gene: TRBJ2-2; v_gene: TRBV4-1; d_gene: -; CDR3nt: TGCGCCAGCAGCCAAGAGGGGTCGCAGGGAGGGAACACCGGGGAGCTGTTTTTT; CDR3aa: CASSQEGSQGGNTGELFF
abundance: -; j_gene: TRBJ1-5; v_gene: TRBV27; d_gene: -; CDR3nt: TGTGCCAGCCGCAGGGCTAGCAATCAGCCCCAGCATTTT; CDR3aa: CASRRASNQPQHF
abundance: -; j_gene: TRBJ2-6; v_gene: TRBV5-8; d_gene: -; CDR3nt: TGTGCCAGCAGACGGGGTTCTGGGGCCAACGTCCTGACTTTC; CDR3aa: CASRRGSGANVLTF
abundance: -; j_gene: TRBJ1-5; v_gene: TRBV18; d_gene: -; CDR3nt: TGTGCCAGCTCACCACTCCCGGTGCATCAGCCCCAGCATTTT; CDR3aa: CASSPLPVHQPQHF
abundance: -; j_gene: TRBJ2-7; v_gene: TRBV19; d_gene: TRBD1; CDR3nt: TGTGCCAGTAGTATAGGAATCCGGGACAGGAGTTACGAGCAGTACTTC; CDR3aa: CASSIGIRDRSYEQYF
abundance: -; j_gene: TRBJ2-3; v_gene: TRBV15; d_gene: TRBD2; CDR3nt: TGTGCCACCAGCTCAAGCGGGGGGGCTATAGATACGCAGTATTTT; CDR3aa: CATSSSGGAIDTQYF
abundance: -; j_gene: TRBJ2-7; v_gene: TRBV3-1/TRBV3-2; d_gene: -; CDR3nt: TGTGCCAGCAGCCAATTGGACCGCTACGAGCAGTACTTC; CDR3aa: CASSQLDRYEQYF